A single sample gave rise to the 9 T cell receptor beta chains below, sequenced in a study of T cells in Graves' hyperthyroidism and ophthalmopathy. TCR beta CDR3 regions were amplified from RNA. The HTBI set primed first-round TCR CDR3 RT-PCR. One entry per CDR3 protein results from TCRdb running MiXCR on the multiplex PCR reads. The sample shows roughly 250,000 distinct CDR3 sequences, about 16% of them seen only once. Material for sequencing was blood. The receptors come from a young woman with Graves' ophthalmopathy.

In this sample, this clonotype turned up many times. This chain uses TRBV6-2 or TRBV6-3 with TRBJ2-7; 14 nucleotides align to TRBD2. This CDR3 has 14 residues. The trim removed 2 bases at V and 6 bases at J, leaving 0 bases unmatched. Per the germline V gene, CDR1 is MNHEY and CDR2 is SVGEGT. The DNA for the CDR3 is TGTGCCAGCAGTTACGGGACTAGCGGGAGCGAGCAGTACTTC. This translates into CASSYGTSGSEQYF.

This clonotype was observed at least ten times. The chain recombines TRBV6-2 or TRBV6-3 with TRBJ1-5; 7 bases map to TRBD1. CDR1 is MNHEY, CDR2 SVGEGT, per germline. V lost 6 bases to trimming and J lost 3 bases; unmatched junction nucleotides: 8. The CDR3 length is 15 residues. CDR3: CASRMTGFDNQPQHF. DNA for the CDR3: TGTGCCAGCAGGATGACAGGGTTCGACAATCAGCCCCAGCATTTT.

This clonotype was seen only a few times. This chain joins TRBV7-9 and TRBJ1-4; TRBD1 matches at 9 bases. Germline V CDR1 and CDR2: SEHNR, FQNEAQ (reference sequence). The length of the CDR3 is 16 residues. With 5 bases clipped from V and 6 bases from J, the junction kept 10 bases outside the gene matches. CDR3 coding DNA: TGTGCCAGCAGCCTACAAACGGGACAGGGCGATGAAAAACTGTTTTTT. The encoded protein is CASSLQTGQGDEKLFF.

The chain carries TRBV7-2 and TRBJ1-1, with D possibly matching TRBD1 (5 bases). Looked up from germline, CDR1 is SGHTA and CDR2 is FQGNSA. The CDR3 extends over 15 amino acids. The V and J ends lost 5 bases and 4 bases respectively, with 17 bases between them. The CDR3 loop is CASSPTGTVTTEAFF. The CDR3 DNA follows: TGTGCCAGCAGCCCTACCGGGACGGTGACCACTGAAGCTTTCTTT.

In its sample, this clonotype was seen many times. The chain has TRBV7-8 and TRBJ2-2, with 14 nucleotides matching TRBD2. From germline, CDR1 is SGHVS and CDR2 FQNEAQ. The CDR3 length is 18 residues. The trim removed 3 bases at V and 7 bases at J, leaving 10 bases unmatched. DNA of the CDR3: TGTGCCAGCAGCTTTCTAGAGGGACTAGCGGGAGCGGACGGGGAGCTGTTTTTT. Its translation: CASSFLEGLAGADGELFF.

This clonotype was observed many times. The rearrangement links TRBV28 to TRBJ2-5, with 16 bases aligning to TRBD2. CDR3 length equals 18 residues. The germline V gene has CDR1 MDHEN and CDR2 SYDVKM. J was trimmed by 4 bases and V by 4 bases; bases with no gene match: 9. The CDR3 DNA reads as TGTGCCAGCAGTTCGGGACTAGCGGGGGGGCTTTTGGGAGAGACCCAGTACTTC. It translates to CASSSGLAGGLLGETQYF.

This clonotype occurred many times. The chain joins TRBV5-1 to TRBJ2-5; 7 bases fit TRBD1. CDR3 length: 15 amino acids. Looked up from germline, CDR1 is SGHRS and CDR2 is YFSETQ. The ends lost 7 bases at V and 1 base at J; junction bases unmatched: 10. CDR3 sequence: CASCEQGILQETQYF. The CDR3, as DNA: TGCGCCAGCTGCGAACAGGGGATTCTCCAAGAGACCCAGTACTTC.

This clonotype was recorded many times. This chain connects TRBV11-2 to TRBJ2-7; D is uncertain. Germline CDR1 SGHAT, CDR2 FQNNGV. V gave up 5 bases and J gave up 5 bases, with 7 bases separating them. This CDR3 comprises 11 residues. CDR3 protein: CASSRKDEQYF. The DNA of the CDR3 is TGTGCCAGCAGCCGTAAAGACGAGCAGTACTTC. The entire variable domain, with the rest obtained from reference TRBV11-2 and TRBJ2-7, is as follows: EAGVAQSPRYKIIEKRQSVAFWCNPISGHATLYWYQQILGQGPKLLIQFQNNGVVDDSQLPKDRFSAERLKGVDSTLKIQPAKLEDSAVYLCASSRKDEQYFGPGTRLTVT.

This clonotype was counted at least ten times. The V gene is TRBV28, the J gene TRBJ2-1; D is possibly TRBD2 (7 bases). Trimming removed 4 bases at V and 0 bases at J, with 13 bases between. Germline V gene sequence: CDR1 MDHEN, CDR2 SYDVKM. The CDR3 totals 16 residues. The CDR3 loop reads CASSSWGGSSYNEQFF. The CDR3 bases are TGTGCCAGCAGTTCTTGGGGGGGCAGCTCCTACAATGAGCAGTTCTTC.